Listed below are T cell receptor beta chains from one sample, sequenced in a study of glioma-infiltrating T cells after dendritic cell vaccination. Some clones are missing from TCRdb's copy, which holds only in-frame ones; the method was immunoSEQ multiplex PCR. Here the sample spans approximately 82,000 clones, about 87% being singletons. This sample comprised blood, obtained before dendritic cell vaccination. The receptors come from a human donor with glioblastoma. Each CDR3 is given with its conserved first and last residue.

TRBV5-1 CASSPGQGYNEQFF
TRBV6-1 CASSETRDRGIPEAFF
TRBV25-1 CASSEFGGGGEKLFF
TRBV10-3 CATRPRDSSYEQYF
TRBV18 CASSTREVNTEAFF
TRBV2 CASTKDRNSPLHF
TRBV9 CASSVTGVRGGEQYF
TRBV27 CASRPGDTSNQPQHF
TRBV5-1 CASSFNTGGNYGYTF
TRBV30 CAWNRGWEYEQYF
TRBV5-6 CASSPQGRQPQHF
TRBV19 CASNPRGYTDAEAFF
TRBV7-3 CASSQDRGAEQYF
TRBV18 CASSRRAGGSTDTQYF
TRBV19 CASSIMAGSYEQYF
TRBV7-2 CASSYASVGDTEAFF
TRBV6-5 CASSPGDRVVTEAFF
TRBV15 CATSRVGAPGFTEAFF
TRBV29-1 CSVRTGWNYEQYF
TRBV2 CASRPGLAGQETQYF
TRBV30 CASGQGSQPQHF
TRBV11-2 CASRQGLATNNEQFF
TRBV5-3 CARSFRQVLGYTF
TRBV5-1 CASRVTGETNEKLFF
TRBV29-1 CSGAGTGGGGNTEAFF
TRBV19 CASSIPPWGDNYGYTF
TRBV6-5 CASRSQGARNTEAFF
TRBV4-1 CASSQGTRMYEQYF
TRBV5-4 CASSLEPRVSSPLHF
TRBV7-6 CASSLRVTGELFF
TRBV10-1 CASSQRAGFEQYF
TRBV6-4 CASSELADSNTGELFF
TRBV2 CASTRLNGYTF
TRBV5-1 CASSVDWYEQFF
TRBV14 CASSHAGLAGETQYF
TRBV7-8 CASSLRLAGGTDTQYF
TRBV6-1 CASSESGTGELFF
TRBV6-1 CASSEGPSTDTQYF
TRBV9 CASSASNGPGELFF
TRBV10-1 CASSDPYNEQFF
TRBV10-1 CASSTGQGNTEAFF
TRBV6-1 CASSDQRSNQPQHF
TRBV28 CASSRGRQGGSGNTIYF
TRBV9 CASSVEPQGNYGYTF
TRBV18 CASSPGGQGAYEQYF
TRBV30 CAWSQGVLYEQYF
TRBV5-1 CASSLEGRADQFF
TRBV13 CASSLVRTGELFF
TRBV21-1 CASSLKRGQWIRMSGNTIYF
TRBV5-1 CASSSDTVTDTQYF
TRBV11-2 CASSRSRNTIYF
TRBV6-5 CASRPGQGSEAFF